The text below deals with one T cell receptor beta chain. Its specificity is unknown. Per the germline V gene, CDR1 is SGHDT and CDR2 is YYEEEE. This CDR3 is 15 amino acids long. Trimming pared 3 bases from V and 1 base from J, leaving 11 bases between. The sample is drawn from a study of T cell clonotyping in hematopoietic cell transplantation. Study in general: Pretransplant recipient samples were taken after cytoreduction.

Study results and limitations: At the given depth, recipient repertoires were over 95% de novo clonotypes. Broader posttransplant TCR repertoire diversity was predicted by graft donor and pretransplant recipient Inverse Simpson Index values.

Using immunoSEQ multiplex PCR, the repertoire was profiled, and TCRdb retains in-frame clones only, with some absent. The sample has about 26,000 clones; 70% to 85% are singletons. Time point here: recipient sample about 28 days before transplant, after cytoreduction. This receptor was identified in a woman aged 55-69 years with acute myeloid leukemia. Some clones in this sample may be carry-over from other donors' samples. This sequence joins TRBV5-6 and TRBJ1-3, with D unresolved. Source: peripheral blood mononuclear cells, taken before stem cell transplant. Here the CDR3 DNA reads TGTGCCAGCAGCTCCCCCACCGGATCTGGAAACACCATATATTTT. It codes for CASSSPTGSGNTIYF.